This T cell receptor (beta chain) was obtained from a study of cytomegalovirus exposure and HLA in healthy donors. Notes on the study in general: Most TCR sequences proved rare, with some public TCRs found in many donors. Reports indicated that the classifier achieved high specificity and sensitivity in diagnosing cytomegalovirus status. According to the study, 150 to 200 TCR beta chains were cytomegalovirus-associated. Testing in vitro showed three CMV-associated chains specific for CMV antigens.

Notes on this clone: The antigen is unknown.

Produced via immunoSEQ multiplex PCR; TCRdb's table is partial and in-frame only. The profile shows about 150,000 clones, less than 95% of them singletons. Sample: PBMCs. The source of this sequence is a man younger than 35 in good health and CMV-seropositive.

DNA for the CDR3: TGTGCCAGCAGCCCTGGGACAGCCGAAGCTTTCTTT. Protein: CASSPGTAEAFF. The rearrangement joins TRBV13 to TRBJ1-1; 7 bases are a match to TRBD1. V lost 5 bases, J lost 8 bases, and 5 bases stayed unmatched. Germline CDR1 reads PRHDT; CDR2 reads FYEKMQ (reference sequence). The length of the CDR3 is 12 residues.